This T cell receptor (beta chain) was sequenced during a study of T cell responses to AZD1222 COVID-19 vaccine. Sequenced by immunoSEQ multiplex PCR; TCRdb stores in-frame clones only, minus some. This table has 130,000 to 150,000 clones, about 89% appearing once. V lost 4 bases and J 4 bases, leaving 14 bases between the germline ends. Germline CDR1 and CDR2: SGHDT and YYEEEE. This CDR3 comprises 14 residues. The sample in question was peripheral blood, obtained on day 0 of AZD1222 vaccination. The origin of this receptor is an adult in good health. This chain links TRBV5-6 with TRBJ1-1; the D gene is possibly TRBD1 (6 bases). CDR3 loop: CASSLEGGGTEAFF. In nucleotides, the CDR3 is TGTGCCAGCAGCCTCGAGGGGGGGGGCACTGAAGCTTTCTTT.